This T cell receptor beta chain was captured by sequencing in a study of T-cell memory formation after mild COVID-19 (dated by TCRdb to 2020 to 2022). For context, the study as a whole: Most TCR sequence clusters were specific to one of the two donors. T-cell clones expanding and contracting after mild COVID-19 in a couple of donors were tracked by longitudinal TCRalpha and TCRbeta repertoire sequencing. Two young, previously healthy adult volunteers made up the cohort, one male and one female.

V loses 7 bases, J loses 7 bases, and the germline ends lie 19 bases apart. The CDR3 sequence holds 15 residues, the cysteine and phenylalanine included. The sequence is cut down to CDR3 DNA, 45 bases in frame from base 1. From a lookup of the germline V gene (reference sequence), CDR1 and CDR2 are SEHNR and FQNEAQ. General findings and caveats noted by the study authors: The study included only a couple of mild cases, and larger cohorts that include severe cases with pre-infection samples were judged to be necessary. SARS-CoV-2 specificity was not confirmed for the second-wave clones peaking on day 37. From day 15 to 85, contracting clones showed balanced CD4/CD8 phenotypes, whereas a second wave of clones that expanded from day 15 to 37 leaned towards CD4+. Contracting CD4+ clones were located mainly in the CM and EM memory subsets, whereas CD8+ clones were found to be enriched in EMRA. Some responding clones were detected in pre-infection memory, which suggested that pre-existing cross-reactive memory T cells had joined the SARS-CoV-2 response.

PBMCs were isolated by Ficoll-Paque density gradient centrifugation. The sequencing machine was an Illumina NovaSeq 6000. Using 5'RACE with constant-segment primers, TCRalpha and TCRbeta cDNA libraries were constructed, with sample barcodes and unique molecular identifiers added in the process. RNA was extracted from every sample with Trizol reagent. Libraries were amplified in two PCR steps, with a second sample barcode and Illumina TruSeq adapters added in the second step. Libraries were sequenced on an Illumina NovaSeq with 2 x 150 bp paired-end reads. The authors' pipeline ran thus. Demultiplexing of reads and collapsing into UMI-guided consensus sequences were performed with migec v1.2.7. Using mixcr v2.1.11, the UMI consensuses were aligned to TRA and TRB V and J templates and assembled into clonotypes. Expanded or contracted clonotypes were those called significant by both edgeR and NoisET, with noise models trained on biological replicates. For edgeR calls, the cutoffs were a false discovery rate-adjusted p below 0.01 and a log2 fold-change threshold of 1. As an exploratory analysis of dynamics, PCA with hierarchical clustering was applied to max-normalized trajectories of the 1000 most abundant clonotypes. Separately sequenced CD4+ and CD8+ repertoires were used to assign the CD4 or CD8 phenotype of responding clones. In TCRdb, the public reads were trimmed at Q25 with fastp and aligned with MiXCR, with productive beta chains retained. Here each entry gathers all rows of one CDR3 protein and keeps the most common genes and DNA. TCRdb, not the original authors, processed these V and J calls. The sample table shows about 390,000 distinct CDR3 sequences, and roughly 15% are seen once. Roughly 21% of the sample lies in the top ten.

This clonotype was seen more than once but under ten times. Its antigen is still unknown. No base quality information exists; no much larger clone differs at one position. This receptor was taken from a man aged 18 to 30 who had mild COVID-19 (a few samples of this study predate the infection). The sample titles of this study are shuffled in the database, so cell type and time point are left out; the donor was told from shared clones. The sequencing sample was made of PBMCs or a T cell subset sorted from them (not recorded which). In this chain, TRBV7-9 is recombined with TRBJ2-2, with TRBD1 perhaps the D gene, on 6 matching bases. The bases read TGTGCCAGCAAATCGGTTACAGGGATGGACGGGGAGCTGTTTTTT. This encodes CASKSVTGMDGELFF.